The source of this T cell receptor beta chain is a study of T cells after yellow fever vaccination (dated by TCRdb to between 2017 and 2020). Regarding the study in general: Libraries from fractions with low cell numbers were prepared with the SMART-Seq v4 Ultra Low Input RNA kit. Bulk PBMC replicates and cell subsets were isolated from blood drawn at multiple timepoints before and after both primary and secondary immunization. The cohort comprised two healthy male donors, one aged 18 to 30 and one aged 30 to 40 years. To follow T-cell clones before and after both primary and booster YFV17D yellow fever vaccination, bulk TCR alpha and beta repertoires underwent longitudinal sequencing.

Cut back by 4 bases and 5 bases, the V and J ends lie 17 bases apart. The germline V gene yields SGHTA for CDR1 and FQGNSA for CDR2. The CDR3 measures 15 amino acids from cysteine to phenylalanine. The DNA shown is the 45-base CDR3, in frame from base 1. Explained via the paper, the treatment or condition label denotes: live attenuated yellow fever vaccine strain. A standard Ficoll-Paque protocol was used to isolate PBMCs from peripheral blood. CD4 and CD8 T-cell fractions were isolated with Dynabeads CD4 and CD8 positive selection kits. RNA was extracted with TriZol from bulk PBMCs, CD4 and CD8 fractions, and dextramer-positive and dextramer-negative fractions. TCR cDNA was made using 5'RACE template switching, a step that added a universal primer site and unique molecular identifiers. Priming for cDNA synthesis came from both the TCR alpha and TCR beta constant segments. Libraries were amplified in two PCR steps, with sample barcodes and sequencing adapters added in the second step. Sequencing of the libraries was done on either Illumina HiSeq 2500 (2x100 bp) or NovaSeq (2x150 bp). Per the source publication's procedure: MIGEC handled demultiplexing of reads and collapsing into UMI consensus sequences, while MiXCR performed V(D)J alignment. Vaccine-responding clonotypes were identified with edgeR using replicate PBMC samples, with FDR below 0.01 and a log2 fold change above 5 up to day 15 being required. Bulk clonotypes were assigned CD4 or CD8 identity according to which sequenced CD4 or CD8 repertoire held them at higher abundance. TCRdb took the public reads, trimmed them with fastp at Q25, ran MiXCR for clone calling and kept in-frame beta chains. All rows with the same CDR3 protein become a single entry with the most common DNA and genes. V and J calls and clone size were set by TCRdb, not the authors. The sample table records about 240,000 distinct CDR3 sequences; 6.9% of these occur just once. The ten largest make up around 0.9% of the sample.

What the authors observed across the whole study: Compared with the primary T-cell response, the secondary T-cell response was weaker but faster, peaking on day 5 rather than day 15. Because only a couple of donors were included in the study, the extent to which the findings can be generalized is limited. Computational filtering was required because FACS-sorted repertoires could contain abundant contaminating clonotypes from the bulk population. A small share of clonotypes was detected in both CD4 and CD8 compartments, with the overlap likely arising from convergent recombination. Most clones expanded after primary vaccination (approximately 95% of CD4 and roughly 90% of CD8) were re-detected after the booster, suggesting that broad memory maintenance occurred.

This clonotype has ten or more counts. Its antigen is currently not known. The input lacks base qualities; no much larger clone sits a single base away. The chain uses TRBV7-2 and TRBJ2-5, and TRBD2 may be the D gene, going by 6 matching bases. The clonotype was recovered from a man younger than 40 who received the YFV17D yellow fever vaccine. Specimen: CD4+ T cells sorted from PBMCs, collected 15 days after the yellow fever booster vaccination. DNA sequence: TGTGCCAGCAGCTCCATGACGGGAGCAAGTGAGACCCAGTACTTC. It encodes CASSSMTGASETQYF.